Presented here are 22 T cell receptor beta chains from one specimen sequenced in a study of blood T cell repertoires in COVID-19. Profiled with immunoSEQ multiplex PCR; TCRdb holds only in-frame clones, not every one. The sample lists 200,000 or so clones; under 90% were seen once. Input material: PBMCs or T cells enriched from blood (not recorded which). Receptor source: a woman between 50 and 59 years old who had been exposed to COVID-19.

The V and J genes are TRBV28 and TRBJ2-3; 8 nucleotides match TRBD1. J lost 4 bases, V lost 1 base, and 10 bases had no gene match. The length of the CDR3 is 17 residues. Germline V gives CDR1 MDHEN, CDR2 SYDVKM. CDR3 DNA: TGTGCCAGCAGTTTATCGAGGACAGGGAAAATCTCAGATACGCAGTATTTT. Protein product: CASSLSRTGKISDTQYF.

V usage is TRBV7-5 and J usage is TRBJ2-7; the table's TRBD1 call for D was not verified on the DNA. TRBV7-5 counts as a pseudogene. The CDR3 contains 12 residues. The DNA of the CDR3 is TGTGCCAGCCGGGACAAGAACTACGAGCAGTACTTC. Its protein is CASRDKNYEQYF.

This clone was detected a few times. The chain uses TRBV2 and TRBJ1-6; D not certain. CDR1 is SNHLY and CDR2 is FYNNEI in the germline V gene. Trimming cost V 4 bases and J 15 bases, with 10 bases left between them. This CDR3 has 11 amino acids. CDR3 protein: CASSGGDLLHF. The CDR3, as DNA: TGTGCCAGCAGTGGGGGAGATCTCCTCCACTTT.

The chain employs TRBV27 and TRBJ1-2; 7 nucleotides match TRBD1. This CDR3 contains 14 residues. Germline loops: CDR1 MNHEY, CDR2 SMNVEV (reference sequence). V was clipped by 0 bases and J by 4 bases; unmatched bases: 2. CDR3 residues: CASSLSKGAYGYTF. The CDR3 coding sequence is TGTGCCAGCAGTTTATCAAAGGGGGCCTATGGCTACACCTTC.

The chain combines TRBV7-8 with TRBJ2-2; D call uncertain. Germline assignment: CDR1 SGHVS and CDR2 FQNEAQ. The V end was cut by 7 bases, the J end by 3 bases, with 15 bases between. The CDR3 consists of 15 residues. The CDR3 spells CASTPRLDYTGELFF. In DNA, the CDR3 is TGTGCCAGCACCCCTCGGCTAGATTACACCGGGGAGCTGTTTTTT. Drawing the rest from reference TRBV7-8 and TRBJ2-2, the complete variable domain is GAGVSQSPRYKVAKRGQDVALRCDPISGHVSLFWYQQALGQGPEFLTYFQNEAQLDKSGLPSDRFFAERPEGSVSTLKIQRTQQEDSAVYLCASTPRLDYTGELFFGEGSRLTVL.

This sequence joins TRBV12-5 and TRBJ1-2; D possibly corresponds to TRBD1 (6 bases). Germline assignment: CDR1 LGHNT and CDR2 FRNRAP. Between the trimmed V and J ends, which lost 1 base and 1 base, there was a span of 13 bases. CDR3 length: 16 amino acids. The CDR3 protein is CASGLGGQTHNYGYTF. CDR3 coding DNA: TGTGCTAGTGGTTTGGGCGGACAGACCCATAACTATGGCTACACCTTC.

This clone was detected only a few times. The CDR3 loop is CASSSTGTVNSPLHF. In DNA form, the CDR3 reads TGTGCCAGCAGCTCGACCGGGACAGTTAATTCACCCCTCCACTTT. The V gene is TRBV5-6, the J gene TRBJ1-6; TRBD1 agrees at 7 bases. The CDR3 consists of 15 residues. Germline values: CDR1 SGHDT, CDR2 YYEEEE. V lost 3 bases to trimming and J lost 6 bases; unmatched junction nucleotides: 6.

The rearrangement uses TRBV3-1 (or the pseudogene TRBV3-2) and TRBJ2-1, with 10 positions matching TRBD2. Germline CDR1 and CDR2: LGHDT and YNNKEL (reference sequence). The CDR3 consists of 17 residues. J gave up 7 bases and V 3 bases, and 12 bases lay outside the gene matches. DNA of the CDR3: TGTGCCAGCAGCCAGTTTGGGAGCGGGGGGGACAAAAATGAGCAGTTCTTC. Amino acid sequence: CASSQFGSGGDKNEQFF.

CDR3 in amino acids: CASSFWAGEQYF. The CDR3 nucleotides are TGTGCCAGCAGTTTTTGGGCAGGGGAGCAGTACTTC. This chain links TRBV12-3 or TRBV12-4 with TRBJ2-7, with a possible D match to TRBD1 (5 bases). V lost 3 bases and J lost 7, with 10 bases in between. This CDR3 contains 12 residues.

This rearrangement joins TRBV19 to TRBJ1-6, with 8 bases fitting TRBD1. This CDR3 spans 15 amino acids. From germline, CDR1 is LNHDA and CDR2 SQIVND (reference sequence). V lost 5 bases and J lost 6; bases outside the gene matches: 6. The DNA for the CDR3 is TGTGCCAGTAGTCTTGGACAGGGACCTAATTCACCCCTCCACTTT. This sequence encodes CASSLGQGPNSPLHF.

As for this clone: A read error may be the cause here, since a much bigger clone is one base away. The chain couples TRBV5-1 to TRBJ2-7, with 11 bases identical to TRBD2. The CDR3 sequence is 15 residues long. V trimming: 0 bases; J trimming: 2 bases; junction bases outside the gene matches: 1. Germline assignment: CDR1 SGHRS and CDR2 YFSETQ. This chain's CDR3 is CASSLVTSGAYEQYF. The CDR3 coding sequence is TGCGCCAGCAGCTTGGTGACTAGCGGGGCCTACGAGCAGTACTTC.

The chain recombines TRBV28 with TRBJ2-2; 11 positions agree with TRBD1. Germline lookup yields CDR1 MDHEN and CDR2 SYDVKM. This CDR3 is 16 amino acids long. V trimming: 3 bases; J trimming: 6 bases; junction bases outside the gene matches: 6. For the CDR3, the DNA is TGTGCCAGCAGTTTGCCCCGGACAGGGGGCTCCGGGGAGCTGTTTTTT. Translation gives CASSLPRTGGSGELFF. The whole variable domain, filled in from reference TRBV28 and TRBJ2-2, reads DVKVTQSSRYLVKRTGEKVFLECVQDMDHENMFWYRQDPGLGLRLIYFSYDVKMKEKGDIPEGYSVSREKKERFSLILESASTNQTSMYLCASSLPRTGGSGELFFGEGSRLTVL.

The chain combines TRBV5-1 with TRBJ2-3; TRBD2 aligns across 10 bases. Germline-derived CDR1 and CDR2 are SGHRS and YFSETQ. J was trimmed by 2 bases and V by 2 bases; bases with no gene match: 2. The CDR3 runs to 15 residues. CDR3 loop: CASSFSGGPTDTQYF. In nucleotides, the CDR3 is TGCGCCAGCAGCTTTAGCGGGGGGCCCACAGATACGCAGTATTTT.

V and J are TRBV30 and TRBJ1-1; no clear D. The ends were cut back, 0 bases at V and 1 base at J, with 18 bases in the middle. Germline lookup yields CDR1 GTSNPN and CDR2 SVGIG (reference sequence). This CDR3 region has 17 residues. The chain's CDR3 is CAWSVRLMVQRNTEAFF. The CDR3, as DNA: TGTGCCTGGAGTGTACGTCTTATGGTACAGAGGAACACTGAAGCTTTCTTT.

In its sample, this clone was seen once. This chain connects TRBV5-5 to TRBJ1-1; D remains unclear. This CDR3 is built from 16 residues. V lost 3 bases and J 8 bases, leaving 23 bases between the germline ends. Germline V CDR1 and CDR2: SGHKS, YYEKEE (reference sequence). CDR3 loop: CASSSPIHPDFPEAFF. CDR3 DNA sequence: TGTGCCAGCAGCTCACCGATACACCCTGATTTTCCAGAAGCTTTCTTT. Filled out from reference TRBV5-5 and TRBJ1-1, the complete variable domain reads DAGVTQSPTHLIKTRGQQVTLRCSPISGHKSVSWYQQVLGQGPQFIFQYYEKEERGRGNFPDRFSARQFPNYSSELNVNALLLGDSALYLCASSSPIHPDFPEAFFGQGTRLTVV.

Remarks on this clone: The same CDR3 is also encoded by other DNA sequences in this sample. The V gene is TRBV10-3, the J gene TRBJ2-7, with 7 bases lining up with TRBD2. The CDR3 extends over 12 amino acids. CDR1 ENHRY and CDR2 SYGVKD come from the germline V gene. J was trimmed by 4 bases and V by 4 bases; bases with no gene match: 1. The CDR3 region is CAISVSGYEQYF. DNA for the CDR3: TGTGCCATCAGTGTTAGCGGGTACGAGCAGTACTTC.

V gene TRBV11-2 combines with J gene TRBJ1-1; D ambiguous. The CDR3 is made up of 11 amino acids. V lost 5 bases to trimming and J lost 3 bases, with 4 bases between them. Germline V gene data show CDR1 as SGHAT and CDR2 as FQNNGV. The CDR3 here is CASSLYTEAFF. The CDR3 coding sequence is TGTGCCAGCAGCCTATACACTGAAGCTTTCTTT. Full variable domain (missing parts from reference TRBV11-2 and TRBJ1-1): EAGVAQSPRYKIIEKRQSVAFWCNPISGHATLYWYQQILGQGPKLLIQFQNNGVVDDSQLPKDRFSAERLKGVDSTLKIQPAKLEDSAVYLCASSLYTEAFFGQGTRLTVV.

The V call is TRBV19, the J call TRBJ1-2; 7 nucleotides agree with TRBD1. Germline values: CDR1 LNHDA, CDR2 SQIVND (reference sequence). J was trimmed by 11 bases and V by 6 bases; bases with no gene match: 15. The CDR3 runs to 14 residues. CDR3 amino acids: CASSALDRVSPYTF. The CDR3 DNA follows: TGTGCCAGTAGCGCCCTAGACAGGGTCTCCCCTTACACCTTC.

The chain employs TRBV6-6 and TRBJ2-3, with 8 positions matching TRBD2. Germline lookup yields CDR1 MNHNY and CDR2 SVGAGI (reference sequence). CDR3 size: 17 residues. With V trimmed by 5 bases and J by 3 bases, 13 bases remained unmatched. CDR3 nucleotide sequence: TGTGCCAGCAGTCGCACAGGAGGCGGGGGGCCGACAGATACGCAGTATTTT. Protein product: CASSRTGGGGPTDTQYF.

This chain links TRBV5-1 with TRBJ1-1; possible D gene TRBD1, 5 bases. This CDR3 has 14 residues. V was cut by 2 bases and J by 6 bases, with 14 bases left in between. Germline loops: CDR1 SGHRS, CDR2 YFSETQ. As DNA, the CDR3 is TGCGCCAGCAGCTTAAAGTGGAGGGACGCTGAAGCTTTCTTT. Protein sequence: CASSLKWRDAEAFF.

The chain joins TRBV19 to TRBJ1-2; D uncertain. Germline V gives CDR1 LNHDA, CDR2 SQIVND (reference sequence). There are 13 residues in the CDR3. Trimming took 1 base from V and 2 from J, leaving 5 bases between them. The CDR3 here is CASSIGGNYGYTF. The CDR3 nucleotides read TGTGCCAGTAGTATAGGAGGGAACTATGGCTACACCTTC.

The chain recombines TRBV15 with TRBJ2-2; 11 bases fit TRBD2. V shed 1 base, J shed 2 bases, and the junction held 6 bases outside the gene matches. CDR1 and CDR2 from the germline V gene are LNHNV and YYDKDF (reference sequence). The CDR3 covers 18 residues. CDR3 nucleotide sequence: TGTGCCACCAGCAGAGGGGTTAGCGGGGGGGCCAACACCGGGGAGCTGTTTTTT. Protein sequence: CATSRGVSGGANTGELFF. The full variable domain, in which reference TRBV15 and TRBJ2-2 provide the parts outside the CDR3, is DAMVIQNPRYQVTQFGKPVTLSCSQTLNHNVMYWYQQKSSQAPKLLFHYYDKDFNNEADTPDNFQSRRPNTSFCFLDIRSPGLGDTAMYLCATSRGVSGGANTGELFFGEGSRLTVL.